This is a list of T cell receptor beta chains from one sample in a study of CD8 T cells in Susac syndrome. TCRdb re-derived calls from the immunoSEQ multiplex PCR reads in MiXCR, one entry per CDR3 protein. The sample carries about 84,000 distinct CDR3 sequences, approximately 92% recorded once. The sample taken for sequencing was CD8+ T cells from PBMCs. These receptors all stem from a human donor in good health. Both conserved end residues are part of each CDR3. The D gene is left open where the match is weak. Only some rows state a clone size, as once, few, many or a class for expanded clones.

TRBJ1-1,.,TRBD1,TRBV7-3,TGTGCCAGCAGCAAACAGGGGGCGGGCACTGAAGCTTTCTTT,CASSKQGAGTEAFF
TRBJ2-5,.,.,TRBV6-5,TGTGCCAGCAGTTACCGAGGAAGGGAAGGAGAGACCCAGTACTTC,CASSYRGREGETQYF
TRBJ1-1,.,TRBD1,TRBV5-6,TGTGCCAGCAGCTTGGCCGTCAGGGGGCCTGAGTCTATGAACACTGAAGCTTTCTTT,CASSLAVRGPESMNTEAFF
TRBJ1-2,.,.,TRBV29-1,TGCAGCGCCGACCTGTCTTATGGCTACACCTTC,CSADLSYGYTF
TRBJ2-5,.,TRBD2,TRBV20-1,TGCAGTGCTAGAGATCTTAGCGGGGGGGCTCGGGAGACCCAGTACTTC,CSARDLSGGARETQYF
TRBJ2-5,.,TRBD2,TRBV6-6,TGTGCCAGCAGTTACCAACTAGCGGGGGAAGAGACCCAGTACTTC,CASSYQLAGEETQYF
TRBJ2-5,.,.,TRBV6-1,TGTGCCAGCAGTGAAGCTCCTACAGGTATTCAAGAGACCCAGTACTTC,CASSEAPTGIQETQYF
TRBJ2-3,once,TRBD2,TRBV7-9,TGTGCCAGCAGCACTCGACTAGCGGGGGGGATATTCCAAGATACGCAGTATTTT,CASSTRLAGGIFQDTQYF
TRBJ1-2,.,.,TRBV5-6,TGTGCCAGCAGCATACAGGGAGCGAACTATGGCTACACCTTC,CASSIQGANYGYTF
TRBJ2-7,.,.,TRBV5-4,TGTGCCAGCAGCTCCGACGGCTACGAGCAGTACTTC,CASSSDGYEQYF
TRBJ2-7,.,TRBD1,TRBV5-1,TGCGCCAGCAGCCTATACCCTGGAGGCCCGGGACAGGGAATCCACGAGCAGTACTTC,CASSLYPGGPGQGIHEQYF
TRBJ2-7,.,TRBD2,TRBV20-1,TGCAGTGCTAGAGAGGGGGGGACGGTCTCCTACGAGCAGTACTTC,CSAREGGTVSYEQYF
TRBJ1-4,.,TRBD1,TRBV29-1,TGCAGCGCCGGGGACAGGGGGGGTGCTGAAAAACTGTTTTTT,CSAGDRGGAEKLFF
TRBJ2-7,few,.,TRBV30,TGTGCCTGTATCCCCCGCGGACTCTACGAGCAGTACTTC,CACIPRGLYEQYF
TRBJ1-1,.,.,TRBV11-2,TGTGCCAGCAGCTTAGTTATGATAGCTGAAGCTTTCTTT,CASSLVMIAEAFF
TRBJ2-5,once,.,TRBV21-1,TGTGCCAGCAGCAATTATGCGAGGAAACCTCCGGGACTAGCGGGAGCCCAAGAGACCCAGTACTTC,CASSNYARKPPGLAGAQETQYF
TRBJ2-5,.,.,TRBV5-6,TGTGCCAGCAGGTGGTGGGGAGTCCAAGAGACCCAGTACTTC,CASRWWGVQETQYF
TRBJ2-7,.,.,TRBV13,TGTGCCAGCAGCACCAGGGGCGAGCAGTACTTC,CASSTRGEQYF
TRBJ2-7,few,.,TRBV29-1,TGCAGCGTTGGATCCTTGGGCTACGAGCAGTACTTC,CSVGSLGYEQYF
TRBJ1-3,.,.,TRBV27,TGTGCCAGCAGTTGGGACAACTCTGGAAACACCATATATTTT,CASSWDNSGNTIYF
TRBJ2-5,.,.,TRBV15,TGTGCCACCAGCAGAGAGGCCGGGCTAGCGGCGGAGGGGGAAGAGACCCAGTACTTC,CATSREAGLAAEGEETQYF
TRBJ2-7,.,TRBD1,TRBV13,TGTGCCAGCAGCGAGGACAGGCGGGCCTACGAGCAGTACTTC,CASSEDRRAYEQYF
TRBJ2-7,.,TRBD2,TRBV2,TGTGCCAGCAGTGACCTCGGGGAGGGGACTCTTTGGGAGCAGTACTTC,CASSDLGEGTLWEQYF
TRBJ2-7,.,.,TRBV13,TGTGCCAGCAGCCCGAAGCTTCACTCCTACGAGCAGTACTTC,CASSPKLHSYEQYF
TRBJ2-7,.,TRBD2,TRBV5-1,TGCGCCAGCAGCTTCGGCGGGGGGGCCGGCGAGCAGTACTTC,CASSFGGGAGEQYF
TRBJ2-1,.,TRBD1,TRBV12-3/TRBV12-4,TGTGCCAGCATCTGGACAGGGGATTATGAGCAGTTCTTC,CASIWTGDYEQFF
TRBJ2-2,.,.,TRBV7-8,TGTGCCAGCAGCTCCCACAGGAGGACCACCGGGGAGCTGTTTTTT,CASSSHRRTTGELFF
TRBJ2-1,.,.,TRBV6-1,TGTGCCAGCATTGGCGGGGACTCCTACAATGAGCAGTTCTTC,CASIGGDSYNEQFF
TRBJ1-2,.,TRBD1,TRBV10-3,TGTGCCATCAGTGGACACAGGGGGCGCGGCTACACCTTC,CAISGHRGRGYTF
TRBJ1-6,.,.,TRBV7-8,TGTGCCAGCAGCTTAGGGGGGGCAGGATCACCCCTCCACTTT,CASSLGGAGSPLHF
TRBJ2-7,.,.,TRBV5-4,TGTGCCAGCAGCTTGGAGTTGGGGCCCTCCTACGAGCAGTACTTC,CASSLELGPSYEQYF
TRBJ1-2,.,.,TRBV29-1,TGCAGCTCCGCCGGTGACGGCGGCTACACCTTC,CSSAGDGGYTF
TRBJ2-5,.,.,TRBV11-2,TGTGCCAGCAGCTTAGAATTCAGGGAGACCCAGTACTTC,CASSLEFRETQYF
TRBJ2-1,.,TRBD2,TRBV4-1,TGCGCCAGCAGCCATATTCTAGCGGGGGGGTACAATGAGCAGTTCTTC,CASSHILAGGYNEQFF
TRBJ1-5,.,TRBD1,TRBV5-6,TGTGCCAGCATCTTGAACAGGGGAGGCAATCAGCCCCAGCATTTT,CASILNRGGNQPQHF
TRBJ1-3,.,.,TRBV14,TGTGCCAGCAGCCTCGCCGGAGGGAACACCATATATTTT,CASSLAGGNTIYF
TRBJ1-2,.,TRBD1,TRBV28,TGTGCCAGCAGTTCACAGGGGGGCTATGGCTACACCTTC,CASSSQGGYGYTF
TRBJ1-2,once,.,TRBV3-1,TGTGCCAGCAGCCAGGTACAGAGGTATGGCTACACCTTC,CASSQVQRYGYTF
TRBJ1-6,.,TRBD1,TRBV6-4,TGTGCCAGCAGTGACGGACAGGGGGAAATTTTGAATTCACCCCTCCACTTT,CASSDGQGEILNSPLHF
TRBJ2-5,.,.,TRBV25-1,TGTGCCAGCAGTGAACTAGGGTCGGGGGAGACCCAGTACTTC,CASSELGSGETQYF
TRBJ2-7,.,TRBD1,TRBV12-3/TRBV12-4,TGTGCCAGCAGTTCAGACAGGGATGGATCCTACGAGCAGTACTTC,CASSSDRDGSYEQYF
TRBJ2-7,.,TRBD1,TRBV5-4,TGTGCCAGCAGCACGCACGACAGGGGCTCCTACGAGCAGTACTTC,CASSTHDRGSYEQYF
TRBJ2-1,once,TRBD2,TRBV3-1,TGTGCCAGCAGCCGAGAAGGAAGACTAGCGGGGGGGCCTTCGTACAATGAGCAGTTCTTC,CASSREGRLAGGPSYNEQFF
TRBJ1-5,.,TRBD1,TRBV20-1,TGCAGTGCTAGAGATGAGGACAGGCGCAATCAGCCCCAGCATTTT,CSARDEDRRNQPQHF
TRBJ1-2,.,.,TRBV6-1,TGTGCCACCCTTCTGGGCCCCTATGGCTACACCTTC,CATLLGPYGYTF
TRBJ2-1,.,.,TRBV27,TGTGCCAGTACTCCCGGAGGGGGCGCGAACAATGAGCAGTTCTTC,CASTPGGGANNEQFF
TRBJ1-1,few,.,TRBV25-1,TGTGCCAGCAGTGAACTCGCGAACACTGAAGCTTTCTTT,CASSELANTEAFF
TRBJ1-1,.,TRBD1,TRBV19,TGTGCCAGTAGTATTGGACAGGTGAACACTGAAGCTTTCTTT,CASSIGQVNTEAFF
TRBJ1-1,.,.,TRBV9,TGTGCCAGCAGCCCCATGCAGTCGGGGGGCACTGAAGCTTTCTTT,CASSPMQSGGTEAFF
TRBJ2-5,.,.,TRBV7-8,TGTGCCAGCAGCCCGGGCCGGACCAGCGGGACCCAGTACTTC,CASSPGRTSGTQYF
TRBJ1-2,.,.,TRBV7-9,TGTGCCAGCACCCTCGGTGGGGATGGCTACACCTTC,CASTLGGDGYTF
TRBJ2-7,.,TRBD2,TRBV12-3/TRBV12-4,TGTGCCAGCAGTTGGACTAGCGGGGGTAACGAGCAGTACTTC,CASSWTSGGNEQYF
TRBJ1-1,.,.,TRBV7-9,TGTGCCAGCAGCTTTGGCCGGTCCCTTAGCACTGAAGCTTTCTTT,CASSFGRSLSTEAFF
TRBJ2-1,.,.,TRBV5-4,TGTGCCAGCCTACAGGGAAACAATGAGCAGTTCTTC,CASLQGNNEQFF
TRBJ1-2,.,.,TRBV3-1,TGTGCCAGCAGCCAAGATGAGTTAATCCATGGCTACACCTTC,CASSQDELIHGYTF
TRBJ2-7,.,TRBD1,TRBV7-2,TGTGCCAGCGCGGACAGGTTATCCTACGAGCAGTACTTC,CASADRLSYEQYF
TRBJ2-4,.,.,TRBV5-6,TGTGCCAGCAGCCCGTCCATAGCCAAAAACATTCAGTACTTC,CASSPSIAKNIQYF